Each of the 27 T cell receptor beta chains below was sequenced from the same sample in a study of blood T cells in healthy people across ages. Sample-barcoded 5' priming and a J-beta primer mix drove a second PCR of roughly 6 to 12 cycles. MiXCR, run by TCRdb on the 5' RACE reads, gives a single entry per CDR3 protein. This sample carries about 730,000 distinct CDR3 sequences, more than 40% of them seen once, and the ten largest clones take 20% to 25%. Sequenced input: blood. Every receptor here comes from a woman aged 60-75 years in good health.

The sample holds a few counts of this clonotype. The V and J genes are TRBV6-1 and TRBJ2-3, with TRBD2 matching 9 bases. This CDR3 has 18 residues. The V gene's germline CDR1 is MNHNS and CDR2 SASEGT. V trimming: 3 bases; J trimming: 6 bases; junction bases outside the gene matches: 16. The CDR3 region is CASSETSGQSSKLDTQYF. The CDR3 DNA follows: TGTGCCAGCAGTGAGACTAGCGGACAATCCTCTAAATTGGATACGCAGTATTTT.

This clonotype has at least ten counts. The rearrangement uses TRBV20-1 and TRBJ2-7; 10 bases are a match to TRBD2. This CDR3 has 15 amino acids. The ends lost 2 bases at V and 6 bases at J; junction bases unmatched: 10. Germline assignment: CDR1 DFQATT and CDR2 SNEGSKA (reference sequence). The CDR3 DNA is TGCAGTGCTAGACTTAGCGGGGGGATCCGAACCGAGCAGTACTTC. The encoded protein is CSARLSGGIRTEQYF.

This clonotype occurred a few times. The chain has TRBV5-6 and TRBJ2-4; 7 positions match TRBD1. CDR3 length: 15 amino acids. CDR1 and CDR2 from the germline V gene are SGHDT and YYEEEE. V gave up 7 bases and J gave up 8 bases; unmatched junction bases: 15. CDR3 protein: CASADRVGPMDIQYF. The DNA of the CDR3 is TGTGCCAGCGCAGACAGGGTAGGACCCATGGACATTCAGTACTTC.

The chain carries TRBV4-2 and TRBJ2-4; 10 bases are a match to TRBD1. The V and J ends lost 0 bases and 12 bases, in that order; junction bases with no gene match: 8. Germline V gene data show CDR1 as LGHNA and CDR2 as YNFKEQ. The CDR3 loop spans 15 amino acids. CDR3 coding DNA: TGTGCCAGCAGCCAAGATTGGGGACAGGGGATGGCTCAGTACTTC. Its protein product is CASSQDWGQGMAQYF.

The rearrangement uses TRBV9 and TRBJ2-5, with D tentatively TRBD2 (5 bases). The CDR3 sequence is 14 residues long. Trimming removed 0 bases from V and 11 bases from J, with 17 bases in between. Per the germline V gene, CDR1 is SGDLS and CDR2 is YYNGEE. Written as DNA, the CDR3 is TGTGCCAGCAGCGTAGCACCCGGGGTGGGTGAGCAGTACTTC. It translates to CASSVAPGVGEQYF.

J is TRBJ2-1 and V is TRBV20-1, with 11 nucleotides matching TRBD2. The V and J ends lost 6 bases and 9 bases, in that order; junction bases with no gene match: 7. CDR3 size: 13 residues. Germline CDR1 is DFQATT and CDR2 is SNEGSKA (reference sequence). The CDR3 bases are TGCAGTGCGCCTACTAGCGGGAGAGCTGAGCAGTTCTTC. This codes for CSAPTSGRAEQFF.

The chain combines TRBV4-1 with TRBJ2-1; 10 bases are shared with TRBD1. The CDR3 consists of 17 residues. V lost 0 bases to trimming and J lost 0 bases; unmatched junction nucleotides: 2. Germline lookup yields CDR1 MGHRA and CDR2 YSYEKL. The CDR3 DNA reads as TGCGCCAGCAGCCAAGATCGGGACAGGGGCTCCTACAATGAGCAGTTCTTC. Translated, it gives CASSQDRDRGSYNEQFF.

This chain connects TRBV6-1 to TRBJ1-6; D is uncertain. The germline V and J ends were trimmed by 5 bases and 6 bases, with 17 bases remaining between them. The CDR3 loop spans 16 amino acids. Per the germline V gene, CDR1 is MNHNS and CDR2 is SASEGT. Here the CDR3 reads CASSKLNRQFNSPLHF. The CDR3 coding sequence is TGTGCCAGCAGTAAACTTAATCGACAATTTAATTCACCCCTCCACTTT.

V is TRBV6-2 or TRBV6-3 and J is TRBJ2-4; possibly TRBD1 or TRBD2 for D (5 bases each). The last part of the DNA fits TRBJ2-7 better; the J call may be wrong. The CDR3 contains 13 residues. Germline V gene data show CDR1 as MNHEY and CDR2 as SVGEGT. CDR3 DNA: TGTGCCAGCAGGTCCGGGACCAACTACGAGCAGTACTTC. Translating gives CASRSGTNYEQYF.

This clonotype was picked up a small number of times. The chain uses TRBV27 and TRBJ2-3; the D call may be TRBD1 or TRBD2 (6 bases each). CDR1 and CDR2 from the germline V gene are MNHEY and SMNVEV (reference sequence). V gave up 8 bases and J gave up 0 bases, with 24 bases separating them. The CDR3 consists of 18 residues. This chain's CDR3 is CASRKRGEPWTSTDTQYF. The CDR3 nucleotides read TGTGCCAGCCGAAAAAGGGGGGAGCCGTGGACTAGCACAGATACGCAGTATTTT.

The chain couples TRBV6-1 to TRBJ2-7; 14 nucleotides agree with TRBD2. This CDR3 has 20 residues. V was pared by 5 bases and J by 0 bases, with 15 bases of the junction left unmatched. Germline V gene lookup returns CDR1 MNHNS and CDR2 SASEGT. The CDR3 loop is CASSQRGTSGRRSGSYEQYF. The CDR3 DNA is TGTGCCAGCAGTCAACGCGGGACTAGCGGGAGAAGATCGGGCTCCTACGAGCAGTACTTC.

V and J are TRBV20-1 and TRBJ2-1; 8 nucleotides align to TRBD2. The CDR3 loop spans 13 amino acids. Germline V gene data show CDR1 as DFQATT and CDR2 as SNEGSKA (reference sequence). V gave up 6 bases and J gave up 4 bases; unmatched junction bases: 5. CDR3 protein: CSAPGLVYNEQFF. The CDR3 bases are TGCAGTGCCCCGGGACTAGTGTACAATGAGCAGTTCTTC.

This clonotype appeared a few times. The chain carries TRBV9 and TRBJ2-1; TRBD1 is a possible D gene (5 bases). This CDR3 comprises 15 residues. Germline CDR1 SGDLS, CDR2 YYNGEE. Trimming stripped 3 bases from V and 3 bases from J, with 13 bases between. The CDR3 DNA follows: TGTGCCAGCAGCGCGAGGCCCGACAGCTACAATGAGCAGTTCTTC. Protein product: CASSARPDSYNEQFF.

The chain recombines TRBV9 with TRBJ2-1; D tentatively fits TRBD1 or TRBD2 (5 bases each). Per the germline V gene, CDR1 is SGDLS and CDR2 is YYNGEE. V was clipped by 0 bases and J by 6 bases, with 16 bases between them. The CDR3 has 16 residues. The CDR3 DNA reads TGTGCCAGCAGCGTAGTTGGGGGAGAAGGTTTCAATGAGCAGTTCTTC. Encoded protein: CASSVVGGEGFNEQFF.

The rearrangement uses TRBV20-1 and TRBJ2-1; TRBD2 matches at 15 bases. Germline-derived CDR1 and CDR2 are DFQATT and SNEGSKA (reference sequence). Unmatched junction bases numbered 18, after V lost 1 base and J lost 8 bases. The CDR3 is made up of 20 amino acids. The CDR3 is CSARAMDLGLAGGSGHEQFF. CDR3 nucleotide sequence: TGCAGTGCTAGAGCCATGGACCTGGGACTAGCGGGAGGTTCGGGCCATGAGCAGTTCTTC.

This chain links TRBV20-1 with TRBJ1-2, with TRBD1 matching over 7 bases. The CDR3 has 15 amino acids. Losses at the gene ends were 6 bases for V and 1 base for J; bases not matched to a gene: 11. Germline lookup yields CDR1 DFQATT and CDR2 SNEGSKA (reference sequence). The CDR3 bases are TGCAGTGCCCAGGGAGGGGACAGTGGTAACTATGGCTACACCTTC. As protein: CSAQGGDSGNYGYTF.

This clonotype was counted only a few times. The gene calls are TRBV4-1 and TRBJ2-7, with 13 bases matching TRBD2. The CDR3 covers 19 residues. Germline V lookup: CDR1 MGHRA, CDR2 YSYEKL. V lost 0 bases to trimming and J lost 1 base; unmatched junction nucleotides: 9. This CDR3 is CASSQDQVTSGGDSYEQYF. The DNA for the CDR3 is TGCGCCAGCAGCCAAGATCAGGTCACTAGCGGGGGGGATTCCTACGAGCAGTACTTC.

The chain carries TRBV20-1 and TRBJ2-1; 8 bases fit TRBD2. Losses at the gene ends were 2 bases for V and 10 bases for J; bases not matched to a gene: 13. Germline V gene lookup returns CDR1 DFQATT and CDR2 SNEGSKA (reference sequence). The CDR3 runs 15 residues. The CDR3: CSARKGGGSTTEQFF. In DNA, the CDR3 is TGCAGTGCTAGAAAAGGCGGGGGGTCCACAACCGAGCAGTTCTTC.

Concerning this clonotype: A much larger clone lies a single base off, so this may be a read error. The chain uses TRBV4-1 and TRBJ2-1, with TRBD2 identical over 9 bases. The germline V gene encodes CDR1 MGHRA and CDR2 YSYEKL. This CDR3 is built from 16 residues. The chain's CDR3 is CASGQDGGGDYNEQFF. The CDR3 DNA is TGCGCCAGCGGCCAAGACGGCGGGGGGGACTACAATGAGCAGTTCTTC.

This sequence joins TRBV19 and TRBJ2-1; weak D call: TRBD2 (6 bases). The CDR3 sequence is 13 residues long. The germline V and J ends were trimmed by 8 bases and 4 bases, with 12 bases remaining between them. The germline V gene encodes CDR1 LNHDA and CDR2 SQIVND (reference sequence). The CDR3 is CASADAGYNEQFF. CDR3 nucleotide sequence: TGTGCCAGTGCAGATGCGGGATACAATGAGCAGTTCTTC. The whole variable domain, remainder taken from reference TRBV19 and TRBJ2-1, is DGGITQSPKYLFRKEGQNVTLSCEQNLNHDAMYWYRQDPGQGLRLIYYSQIVNDFQKGDIAEGYSVSREKKESFPLTVTSAQKNPTAFYLCASADAGYNEQFFGPGTRLTVL.

This clonotype was counted between two and nine times. The rearrangement joins TRBV6-5 to TRBJ2-2; 7 bases are shared with TRBD1. The CDR3 totals 15 residues. Unmatched junction bases numbered 3, after V lost 4 bases and J lost 1 base. Looked up from germline, CDR1 is MNHEY and CDR2 is SVGAGI. As DNA, the CDR3 is TGTGCCAGCAGTTTTGGACAGGTGAACACCGGGGAGCTGTTTTTT. It encodes CASSFGQVNTGELFF.

This chain joins TRBV10-2 and TRBJ2-5, with 7 positions matching TRBD1. The J call may be in error: the DNA end matches TRBJ2-7 better. The CDR3 loop spans 13 amino acids. Germline CDR1 is WSHSY and CDR2 is SAAADI. The CDR3: CASSETGAYEQYF. The DNA of the CDR3 is TGCGCCAGCAGTGAGACAGGGGCCTACGAGCAGTACTTC.

In its sample, this clonotype was seen once. A clone one base away is much larger, so this may be a read error. The chain is built from TRBV7-2 and TRBJ2-4, with 8 bases fitting TRBD2. This CDR3 is built from 14 residues. V was clipped by 5 bases and J by 15 bases; unmatched bases: 15. Per the germline V gene, CDR1 is SGHTA and CDR2 is FQGNSA. The CDR3 sequence: CASSPRTSRETLYF. Written as DNA, the CDR3 is TGTGCCAGCAGCCCTCGGACTAGCAGAGAGACCCTGTACTTC.

This clonotype was observed a few times. This chain uses TRBV20-1 with TRBJ2-1, with D possibly matching TRBD1 (5 bases). Trimming removed 4 bases from V and 7 bases from J, with 11 bases in between. There are 12 residues in the CDR3. CDR1 DFQATT and CDR2 SNEGSKA come from the germline V gene (reference sequence). The CDR3 bases are TGCAGTGCTAATCTGGGGCTAAATGAGCAGTTCTTC. As protein: CSANLGLNEQFF.

The chain combines TRBV7-2 with TRBJ2-3; 8 positions agree with TRBD1. From germline, CDR1 is SGHTA and CDR2 FQGNSA. The junction had 17 bases not matched to a gene; V was cut back by 5 bases and J by 10 bases. The CDR3 is 16 amino acids. CDR3 in DNA: TGTGCCAGCAGCGCGGGGACCGACAGGGGAAGTAGGCCGCAGTATTTT. This sequence encodes CASSAGTDRGSRPQYF.

The V and J genes are TRBV19 and TRBJ1-2; no clear D gene. This CDR3 has 14 amino acids. Deletions cut 7 bases from V and 1 base from J, with 13 bases between. Per the germline V gene, CDR1 is LNHDA and CDR2 is SQIVND (reference sequence). The CDR3 is CASTRSEDNYGYTF. CDR3 nucleotide sequence: TGTGCCAGTACTCGAAGTGAGGATAACTATGGCTACACCTTC.

The chain links TRBV20-1 to TRBJ2-7; tentatively, D is TRBD1 (6 bases). The J call is uncertain, as TRBJ2-5 better fits the DNA end. The CDR3 is made up of 14 amino acids. Per germline, CDR1 DFQATT and CDR2 SNEGSKA (reference sequence). CDR3 nucleotide sequence: TGCAGTGCTAGAGATCTCGGGCAGGGGGAGACCCAGTACTTC. Protein product: CSARDLGQGETQYF.